A selection of T cell receptor beta chains follows, all from one sample in a study of T cell changes during pregnancy in multiple sclerosis. Sequencing used immunoSEQ multiplex PCR; TCRdb keeps in-frame clones, though not all of them. Here the sample spans under 20,000 clones, 80% to 90% being singletons. The source material was CD8+ T cells from peripheral blood mononuclear cells, sampled in the second trimester of pregnancy. The receptors originated from a female donor in good health, enrolled as a control in a pregnancy study. CDR3s include the opening cysteine and the closing phenylalanine or tryptophan. A D gene is named only where the DNA matches it firmly. Clone sizes are given selectively: once, few, many, or a class where the clone is expanded.

d_call clone_size j_call cdr3_length v_call cdr3_nt cdr3_aa
TRBD2 NA TRBJ2-1 15 TRBV13 TGTGCCAGCAGCTTAGCAGCGGGAGTGGGCAATGAGCAGTTCTTC CASSLAAGVGNEQFF
NA NA TRBJ2-5 15 TRBV9 TGTGCCAGCAGCCCAGCCGTGGAGTACCAAGAGACCCAGTACTTC CASSPAVEYQETQYF
NA NA TRBJ2-5 16 TRBV13 TGTGCCAGCAGCTCCAGCCATCTAGCCCCCCAAGAGACCCAGTACTTC CASSSSHLAPQETQYF
NA NA TRBJ1-2 15 TRBV4-1 TGCGCCAGCAGCCAGGAGAAATGGGGCGACTATGGCTACACCTTC CASSQEKWGDYGYTF
NA NA TRBJ2-1 14 TRBV27 TGTGCCAGCAATCGAGCGGAAAATAACAATGAGCAGTTCTTC CASNRAENNNEQFF
NA NA TRBJ1-4 15 TRBV10-2 TGCGCCAGCAGTGCCACCAGGGTGACTAATGAAAAACTGTTTTTT CASSATRVTNEKLFF
NA NA TRBJ2-7 15 TRBV6-1 TGTGCCAGCAGTGAAGGTGCAGGGGAAAACTACGAGCAGTACTTC CASSEGAGENYEQYF
NA NA TRBJ2-4 15 TRBV19 TGTGCCAGTAGTATTGGTCGGGGGGCAGAAAACATTCAGTACTTC CASSIGRGAENIQYF
NA NA TRBJ1-2 16 TRBV4-2 TGTGCCAGCAGCCAAGAGAGGGCGGATTCTAACTATGGCTACACCTTC CASSQERADSNYGYTF
NA NA TRBJ2-1 14 TRBV9 TGTGCCAGCAGCGTAGGAGCTTCCTACAATGAGCAGTTCTTC CASSVGASYNEQFF
NA NA TRBJ1-6 16 TRBV6-1 TGTGCCAGCAGTGAAGCTCAGGCAGAGTATAATTCACCCCTCCACTTT CASSEAQAEYNSPLHF
NA NA TRBJ2-4 14 TRBV27 TGTGCCAGCGCCACTCGGATGGGCCAAAACATTCAGTACTTC CASATRMGQNIQYF
NA NA TRBJ1-2 17 TRBV2 TGTGCCAGCAGTGAAAGCAGGTCGAATACCGGGGGCTATGGCTACACCTTC CASSESRSNTGGYGYTF
NA NA TRBJ1-1 10 TRBV2 TGTGCCAGCGGGGGGAAGGGAGCTTTCTTT CASGGKGAFF
NA NA TRBJ2-7 14 TRBV5-5 TGTGCCAGCAGCTTGGCAGACAACTCCTACGAGCAGTACTTC CASSLADNSYEQYF
TRBD2 NA TRBJ2-1 15 TRBV19 TGTGCCAGTAGGGGACTAGCGGGAGGGCCGCCGGAGCAGTTCTTC CASRGLAGGPPEQFF
NA NA TRBJ1-1 15 TRBV6-1 TGTGCCAGCAGTCCTATCAGGGGCCATACACGTGAAGCTTTCTTT CASSPIRGHTREAFF
TRBD1 NA TRBJ2-3 15 TRBV6-4 TGTGCCAGCAGTGTTTCGGGACAGCGCGCAGATACGCAGTATTTT CASSVSGQRADTQYF
NA NA TRBJ2-2 20 TRBV11-2 TGTGCCAGCAGCTTAGATACGGCAGGGACAAAAGCTGAGGGCACCGGGGAGCTGTTTTTT CASSLDTAGTKAEGTGELFF
NA NA TRBJ1-1 13 TRBV9 TGTGCCAGCAGCGTATGGGGGCAAACTGAAGCTTTCTTT CASSVWGQTEAFF
TRBD1 NA TRBJ1-1 14 TRBV7-3 TGTGCCAGCAGCCCAACAGGGGGCGGAACTGAAGCTTTCTTT CASSPTGGGTEAFF
NA once TRBJ2-7 12 TRBV6-1 TGTGCCAGCATTCTGGGGGCCTACGAGCAGTACTTC CASILGAYEQYF
TRBD2 NA TRBJ2-1 17 TRBV27 TGTGCCAGCAGTACCACCCTCTTAGCGGGGGCTAACAATGAGCAGTTCTTC CASSTTLLAGANNEQFF
NA NA TRBJ1-5 17 TRBV27 TGTGCCAGCAGTTTAGCAGGGGATTCCGAGGGCAATCAGCCCCAGCATTTT CASSLAGDSEGNQPQHF
TRBD1 NA TRBJ1-2 13 TRBV7-3 TGTGCCAGCAGCCCCTGGACAGGGGATGGCTACACCTTC CASSPWTGDGYTF
NA NA TRBJ1-5 13 TRBV6-5 TGTGCCAGCAGTTACTCACTGGATCAGCCCCAGCATTTT CASSYSLDQPQHF
TRBD2 NA TRBJ2-7 15 TRBV19 TGTGCCAGTAGTATTACACTAGCGGGAGTTAACGAGCAGTACTTC CASSITLAGVNEQYF
NA once TRBJ2-5 15 TRBV5-6 TGTGCCAGCAGCTTGGTGTCTGCTAGTTCGGAGACCCAGTACTTC CASSLVSASSETQYF
NA NA TRBJ2-7 15 TRBV6-1 TGTGCCAGCAGTCTAAAGGGACTTTCCTTTTTCGGTGTTTACTTC CASSLKGLSFFGVYF
TRBD1 once TRBJ1-3 20 TRBV5-1 TGCGCCAGCAGCGTGGCTCCGGGACAGGTCTTCAGGGTCTCTGGAAACACCATATATTTT CASSVAPGQVFRVSGNTIYF
NA NA TRBJ1-1 15 TRBV30 TGTGCCTGGAGTGTTCCGGCGGGTAAGGGCACTGAAGCTTTCTTT CAWSVPAGKGTEAFF
NA NA TRBJ2-2 16 TRBV6-5 TGTGCCAGCAGTTACTCGATGGGACAGAACACCGGGGAGCTGTTTTTT CASSYSMGQNTGELFF
TRBD2 NA TRBJ2-5 14 TRBV7-3 TGTGCCAGCAGCTCCGCGGGGGATTCTGAGACCCAGTACTTC CASSSAGDSETQYF
TRBD2 NA TRBJ2-1 13 TRBV4-1 TGCGCCAGCAGCCGGGGACTAGCCGATGAGCAGTTCTTC CASSRGLADEQFF
TRBD2 NA TRBJ2-1 15 TRBV30 TGTGCCTGGAGTGTTGTCGGGGGGACCGACAATGAGCAGTTCTTC CAWSVVGGTDNEQFF
TRBD1 NA TRBJ1-1 19 TRBV27 TGTGCCAGCAGTTTATACCCTGGACAGGGATATAGTGTGAACACTGAAGCTTTCTTT CASSLYPGQGYSVNTEAFF
TRBD2 NA TRBJ2-1 14 TRBV5-1 TGCGCCAGCAGCCCGGGGACTAGCGGGAAGGGTCCGTTCTTC CASSPGTSGKGPFF
TRBD2 NA TRBJ2-7 13 TRBV13 TGTGCCAGCAAGAGCGGGGGGGCAAACGAGCAGTACTTC CASKSGGANEQYF
TRBD1 NA TRBJ1-5 14 TRBV15 TGTGCCACCAGCCGGGACAGGATAAATCAGCCCCAGCATTTT CATSRDRINQPQHF
TRBD2 NA TRBJ2-2 15 TRBV2 TGTGCCAGCAGTCGACTAGCGGTGAACACCGGGGAGCTGTTTTTT CASSRLAVNTGELFF
NA NA TRBJ2-3 17 TRBV15 TGTGCCACCAGCAGAGACGGCCCCAGCGGCCACACAGATACGCAGTATTTT CATSRDGPSGHTDTQYF
TRBD1 few TRBJ2-1 15 TRBV28 TGTGCCAGCAGTTCCGGGACAGAAGCCTACAATGAGCAGTTCTTC CASSSGTEAYNEQFF
NA NA TRBJ2-2 12 TRBV29-1 TGCAGCATCGCAGGGGCCACCGGGGAGCTGTTTTTT CSIAGATGELFF
NA NA TRBJ2-7 11 TRBV6-6 TGTGCCAGCGTCCGGGGAGACGAGCAGTACTTC CASVRGDEQYF
NA NA TRBJ2-7 13 TRBV6-5 TGTGCCAGCAGTCCCCCAGGGGTTTACGAGCAGTACTTC CASSPPGVYEQYF
NA NA TRBJ1-3 17 TRBV2 TGTGCCAGCAGCCATATTGTTACAGGGAGCTCTGGAAACACCATATATTTT CASSHIVTGSSGNTIYF
TRBD2 NA TRBJ2-2 19 TRBV15 TGTGCCACCAGCTCGACTCTCCTAGCGGGAGTGACGAACACCGGGGAGCTGTTTTTT CATSSTLLAGVTNTGELFF
NA NA TRBJ1-1 13 TRBV9 TGTGCCAGCAGCGTCGGCGGAGAGACTGAAGCTTTCTTT CASSVGGETEAFF
TRBD2 once TRBJ2-1 13 TRBV7-9 TGTGCCTTCCCGGGACTATCCTACAATGAGCAGTTCTTC CAFPGLSYNEQFF
TRBD1 NA TRBJ2-7 16 TRBV4-2 TGTGCCAGCAGCCAAGGACAGGGCAGGGGAGAATATGAGCAGTACTTC CASSQGQGRGEYEQYF
TRBD1 once TRBJ1-1 13 TRBV19 TGTGCCAGTATCCAGGGGGTCAACGTCGGGGCTTTCTTT CASIQGVNVGAFF
TRBD2 few TRBJ2-6 16 TRBV4-1 TGCGCCAGCAGCCCTATGGCGGGGGTCGGGGCCAACGTCCTGACTTTC CASSPMAGVGANVLTF